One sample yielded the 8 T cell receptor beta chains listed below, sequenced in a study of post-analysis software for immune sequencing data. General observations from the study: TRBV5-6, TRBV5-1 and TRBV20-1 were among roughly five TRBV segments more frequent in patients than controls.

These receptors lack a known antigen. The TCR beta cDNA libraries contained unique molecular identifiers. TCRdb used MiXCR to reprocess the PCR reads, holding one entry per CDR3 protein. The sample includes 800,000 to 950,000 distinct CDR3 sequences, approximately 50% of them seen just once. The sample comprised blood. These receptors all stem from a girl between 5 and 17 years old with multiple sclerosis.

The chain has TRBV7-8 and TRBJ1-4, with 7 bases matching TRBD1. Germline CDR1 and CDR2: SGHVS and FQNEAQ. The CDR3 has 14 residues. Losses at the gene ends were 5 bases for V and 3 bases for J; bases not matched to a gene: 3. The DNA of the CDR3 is TGTGCCAGCAGCCGCGACAGGGCTAATGAAAAACTGTTTTTT. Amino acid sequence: CASSRDRANEKLFF.

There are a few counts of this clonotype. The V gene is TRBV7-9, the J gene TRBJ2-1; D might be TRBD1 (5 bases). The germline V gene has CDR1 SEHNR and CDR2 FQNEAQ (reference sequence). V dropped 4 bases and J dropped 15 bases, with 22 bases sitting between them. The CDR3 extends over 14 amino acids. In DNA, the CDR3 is TGTGCCAGCAGCTACAGCAGGGAAGCATGGGGCTTGTTCTTC. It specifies CASSYSREAWGLFF.

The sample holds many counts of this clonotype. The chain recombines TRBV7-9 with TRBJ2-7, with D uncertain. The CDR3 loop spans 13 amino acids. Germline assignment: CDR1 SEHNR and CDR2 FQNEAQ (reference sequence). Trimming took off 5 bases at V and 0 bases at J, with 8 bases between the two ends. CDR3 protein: CASSQESSYEQYF. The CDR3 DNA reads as TGTGCCAGCAGCCAAGAGAGCTCCTACGAGCAGTACTTC.

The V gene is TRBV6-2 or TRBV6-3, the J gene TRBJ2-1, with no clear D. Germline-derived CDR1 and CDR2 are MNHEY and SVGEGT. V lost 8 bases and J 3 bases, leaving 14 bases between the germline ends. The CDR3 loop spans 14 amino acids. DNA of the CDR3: TGTGCCAGCCCAATGCTAGTCCTCTACAATGAGCAGTTCTTC. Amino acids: CASPMLVLYNEQFF.

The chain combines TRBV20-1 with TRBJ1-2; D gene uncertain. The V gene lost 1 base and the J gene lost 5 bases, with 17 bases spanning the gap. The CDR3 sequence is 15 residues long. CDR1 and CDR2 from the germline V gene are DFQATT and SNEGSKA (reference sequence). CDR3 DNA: TGCAGTGCTAGAGGCGAGTGGCGGGTTGATTATGGCTACACCTTC. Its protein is CSARGEWRVDYGYTF.

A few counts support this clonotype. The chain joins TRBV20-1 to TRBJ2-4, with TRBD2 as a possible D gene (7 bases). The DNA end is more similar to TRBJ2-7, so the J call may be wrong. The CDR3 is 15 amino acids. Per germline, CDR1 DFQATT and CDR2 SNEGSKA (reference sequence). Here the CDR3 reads CSASPPRGAYYEQYF. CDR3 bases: TGCAGTGCTAGCCCCCCACGGGGGGCTTACTACGAGCAGTACTTC.

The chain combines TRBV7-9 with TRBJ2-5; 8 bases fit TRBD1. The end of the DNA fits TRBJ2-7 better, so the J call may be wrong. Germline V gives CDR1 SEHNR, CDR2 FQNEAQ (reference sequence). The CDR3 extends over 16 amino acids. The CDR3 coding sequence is TGTGCCAGCAGCTTCGACCAAAGACAGGGGTCATACGAGCAGTACTTC. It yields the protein CASSFDQRQGSYEQYF.

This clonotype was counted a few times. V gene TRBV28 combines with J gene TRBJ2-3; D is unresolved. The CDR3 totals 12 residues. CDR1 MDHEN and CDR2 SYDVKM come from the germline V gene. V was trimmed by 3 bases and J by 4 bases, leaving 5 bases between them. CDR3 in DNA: TGTGCCAGCAGTTTCTTCCCAGATACGCAGTATTTT. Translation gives CASSFFPDTQYF.